Listed here are 15 T cell receptor beta chains from one sample, sequenced in a study of T-cell reconstitution after alpha-beta-depleted transplantation in children. Preparing the TCRbeta library involved the use of unique molecular identifiers. TCRdb reprocessed the PCR reads via MiXCR and lists one record per CDR3 protein. The sample lists approximately 270,000 distinct CDR3 sequences, 20% to 30% occurring once. Sample: PBMCs, mostly from graft donor cells, taken 360 days after TCRalphabeta/CD19-depleted stem cell transplant. The receptors here all came from a female patient between 2 and 15 years old who had a stem cell transplant for congenital amegakaryocytic thrombocytopenia, so the T cells may come from the graft donor.

This clonotype was detected only a few times. The rearrangement links TRBV4-3 to TRBJ2-7, with 14 bases fitting TRBD2. Germline V gene data show CDR1 as LGHNA and CDR2 as YSLEER. The CDR3 is 15 residues long. Trimming cost V 4 bases and J 5 bases; bases outside gene matches: 4. The CDR3 loop is CASSRLAGGSDEQYF. As DNA, the CDR3 is TGCGCCAGCAGCCGACTAGCGGGAGGGAGCGACGAGCAGTACTTC.

This clonotype has ten or more counts. The rearrangement links TRBV12-3 or TRBV12-4 to TRBJ1-1; 7 nucleotides align to TRBD1. This CDR3 is built from 14 residues. J gave up 5 bases and V 6 bases, and 9 bases lay outside the gene matches. CDR3 protein: CASRRDYRGTEAFF. In DNA form, the CDR3 reads TGTGCCAGCAGGCGGGACTACAGGGGAACTGAAGCTTTCTTT.

With regard to this clonotype: A read error may explain this, as a much larger clone is one base away. The chain couples TRBV29-1 to TRBJ1-3; D remains ambiguous. V was clipped by 8 bases and J by 4 bases, with 9 bases between them. This CDR3 spans 11 amino acids. Germline V lookup: CDR1 SQVTM, CDR2 ANQGSEA. This chain's CDR3 is CSFSPGNTIYF. The CDR3 DNA is TGCAGCTTTAGTCCCGGAAACACCATATATTTT.

This clonotype was counted ten times or more. This rearrangement joins TRBV4-1 to TRBJ2-1, with TRBD1 matching over 9 bases. After removal of 4 bases from V and 7 bases from J, the junction contained 11 bases not matched to a gene. The CDR3 totals 16 residues. The germline V gene has CDR1 MGHRA and CDR2 YSYEKL. The CDR3 bases are TGCGCCAGCAGCCGGGACAGGGCGATGCAGAGGAATGAGCAGTTCTTC. Translation gives CASSRDRAMQRNEQFF.

CDR3 bases: TGCAGCTGCCCGACAACCGACGGGGGCGAGGCCAAAAACATTCAGTACTTC. It encodes CSCPTTDGGEAKNIQYF. V and J are TRBV20-1 and TRBJ2-4; the D gene could be TRBD1 or TRBD2 (6 bases each). The CDR3 contains 17 residues. CDR1 and CDR2 (germline): DFQATT, SNEGSKA (reference sequence).

This chain uses TRBV3-1 with TRBJ2-5, with D tentatively TRBD1 (6 bases). This CDR3 spans 17 amino acids. V was trimmed by 1 base and J by 1 base, leaving 16 bases between them. Germline V gives CDR1 LGHDT, CDR2 YNNKEL (reference sequence). CDR3 residues: CASSQVKGVASQETQYF. Here the CDR3 DNA reads TGTGCCAGCAGCCAAGTAAAGGGGGTTGCCAGCCAAGAGACCCAGTACTTC.

Many counts were recorded for this clonotype. An end of the junction does not agree with germline; a read error may underlie this. This chain uses TRBV5-1 with TRBJ1-1; D uncertain. CDR3 length: 13 amino acids. Germline CDR1 is SGHRS and CDR2 is YFSETQ. This CDR3 is CASSLDSNTEAFF. The CDR3, as DNA: TGTGCCAGCAGTTTAGACTCGAACACTGAAGCTTTCTTT. Variable domain in full (rest from reference TRBV5-1 and TRBJ1-1): KAGVTQTPRYLIKTRGQQVTLSCSPISGHRSVSWYQQTPGQGLQFLFEYFSETQRNKGNFPGRFSGRQFSNSRSEMNVSTLELGDSALYLCASSLDSNTEAFFGQGTRLTVV.

This rearrangement joins TRBV3-1 to TRBJ1-2, with D possibly matching TRBD1 (5 bases). Germline CDR1 LGHDT, CDR2 YNNKEL (reference sequence). The CDR3 totals 12 residues. Trimming removed 5 bases at V and 8 bases at J, with 12 bases between. For the CDR3, the DNA is TGTGCCAGCAGCGGGGCACTTCTCGGCTACACCTTC. Protein sequence: CASSGALLGYTF.

This clonotype was seen more than once but under ten times. The J gene is TRBJ2-7, the V gene TRBV12-3 or TRBV12-4; 8 bases are a match to TRBD2. J gave up 2 bases and V 2 bases, and 5 bases lay outside the gene matches. The CDR3 is made up of 15 amino acids. The CDR3 reads CASSLRAGGAYEQYF. The CDR3 DNA reads as TGTGCCAGCAGTTTAAGGGCGGGAGGAGCCTACGAGCAGTACTTC.

The gene calls are TRBV4-1 and TRBJ2-2; D is undetermined. The CDR3 has 17 amino acids. V lost 6 bases and J lost 3, with 20 bases in between. Germline CDR1 is MGHRA and CDR2 is YSYEKL. DNA of the CDR3: TGCGCCAGCAGTCCCCTCGGCACCCTTGGGGACACCGGGGAGCTGTTTTTT. This translates into CASSPLGTLGDTGELFF.

The chain recombines TRBV10-3 with TRBJ2-1; no clear D gene. The CDR3 covers 11 residues. The germline CDR1 and CDR2 sequences are ENHRY and SYGVKD. The V and J ends lost 3 bases and 6 bases respectively, with 3 bases between them. The CDR3 region is CAISDGNEQFF. In DNA form, the CDR3 reads TGTGCCATCAGTGACGGCAATGAGCAGTTCTTC.

The J gene is TRBJ2-1, the V gene TRBV12-3 or TRBV12-4, with D perhaps matching TRBD1 (6 bases). The CDR3 has 15 amino acids. V shed 3 bases and J shed 8 bases, with 17 bases lying between them. The CDR3, as DNA: TGTGCCAGCAGTTTCCGAGGGGGTGTATACGATGAGCAGTTCTTC. Its translation: CASSFRGGVYDEQFF.

The chain has TRBV21-1 and TRBJ2-5; no DNA check was done on the table's D call, TRBD1. TRBV21-1 is tagged as a pseudogene. The CDR3 has 17 residues. The CDR3 spells CASIPGGEDPIAETQYF. The DNA of the CDR3 is TGTGCCAGCATCCCCGGGGGAGAGGACCCCATAGCCGAGACCCAGTACTTC.

This clonotype was seen ten or more times. The chain is built from TRBV12-3 or TRBV12-4 and TRBJ2-4, with a tentative D call TRBD2 (5 bases). The CDR3 has 16 amino acids. Trimming removed 1 base from V and 0 bases from J, with 10 bases in between. The CDR3 protein is CASSLGGSGAKNIQYF. For the CDR3, the DNA is TGTGCCAGCAGTTTAGGAGGGTCCGGAGCCAAAAACATTCAGTACTTC.

Sample share makes this clonotype medium-sized. The rearrangement uses TRBV4-1 and TRBJ2-3, with 8 bases matching TRBD1. The CDR3 contains 16 residues. The V gene's germline CDR1 is MGHRA and CDR2 YSYEKL. V shed 3 bases and J 3 bases; nucleotides not matched to a gene: 8. The DNA of the CDR3 is TGCGCCAGCAGCCAGACGGACAGGGTAAATACAGATACGCAGTATTTT. Protein sequence: CASSQTDRVNTDTQYF.